This record looks at one T cell receptor (beta chain) sequence and its context. Its antigen is unknown. No base-level quality is on record; no much larger clone is a single base apart. Library creation used the immunoSEQ multiplex PCR assay. For the multiplex PCR, a mixture combining 60 forward primers for TCR Vbeta segments and 13 reverse primers for TCR Jbeta segments was used. A multiplex PCR assay on genomic DNA amplified the CDR3 region of rearranged TCR beta genes. The amplified TCR beta libraries were sequenced on the Illumina HiSeq System as 87-base-pair reads. The study's processing was this. Across the 500 to 700 repertoires, a later analysis counted about 81 million unique TCR beta chains, 8.5 million to 12 million of which were shared by at least two donors. A nearest-neighbor algorithm error-corrected the raw reads and collapsed the reads into unique sequences, merging closely related sequences to remove PCR and sequencing errors. To assign V, D and J gene segments, CDR3 sequences were aligned to IMGT reference sequences. For a sequence to be retained, a match of at least six nucleotides to both a V gene segment and a J gene segment was required. Rearrangements were called productive when the CDR3 lacked stop codons and stayed in frame with V and J; all others were non-productive. Following IMGT convention, CDR3 was defined as the stretch from the second conserved V-encoded cysteine up to the conserved J-encoded phenylalanine. In an earlier analysis of around 570 of the donors, sequences lacking an unambiguous match to a single V gene segment were excluded. An earlier analysis of fewer than 650 of the donors classified V segments as functional when productive rearrangements were above 56.7% and as segregating when the standard deviation between donors was above 5%. To diagnose cytomegalovirus status from the catalog of TCR beta chain sequences, a statistical classification framework was built. In a later analysis, TCR nucleotide sequences were compared against IMGT/GENE-DB human TR gene sequences so that V and J genes could be assigned. A later analysis assigned CDR3 sequences and most-parsimonious VDJ recombination scenarios with the TCRdist pipeline. A later analysis defined each TCR beta chain by its CDR3 amino acid sequence plus V-gene family, and excluded reads lacking a unique V-gene family. In a later analysis, 500 to 700 highly shared, low-generation-probability nucleotide sequences were removed to address suspected cross-contamination and a sequencing artifact. A later analysis calculated a clonal expansion index for each public chain from normalized within-repertoire ranks of inferred template counts. A later analysis computed generation probabilities with a VDJ recombination model fitted to out-of-frame rearrangements, and checked the results against IGoR. In a later analysis, TCR-TCR, TCR-HLA and TCR-CMV co-occurrence was scored with hypergeometric tests, and a repertoire-size bias correction was applied to TCR pairs. False discovery rates were estimated in a later analysis by permuting HLA or CMV assignments 20 times. A later analysis grouped co-occurring TCRs with DBSCAN, adding TCRdist sequence similarity when clustering within HLA-allele-positive subsets. Repertoires with fewer than 30,000 or more than 120,000 public chains were left out of co-occurrence clustering, as were about 5 repertoires with anomalous nucleotide sharing. The source is immuneACCESS, and TCRdb retained only in-frame sequences with V and J called. Part of the clones is not carried over; for the studies checked, unresolved V genes explain less than half of this, and the remainder is unexplained. The V and J calls and the clone size are those of that table, but D and trimming were determined from the DNA. This sample comprises approximately 110,000 clones, over 75% of them detected only once. Jointly, the top ten make up more than 10% of the sample.

The data stem from a study of cytomegalovirus exposure and HLA in healthy donors (dated by TCRdb to about 2017). Regarding the study in general: According to an earlier analysis of 587 of the donors, roughly 180 million T cells yielded roughly 110 million unique TCR beta sequences and around 280 Gb of sequence data. A later genetic analysis took genome-wide SNP genotypes for about three fifths of the 666 donors and used that subset as a discovery cohort. Approximately 310 gigabases of sequencing data and approximately 84 million unique TCR sequences were included in an early release covering 550 to 650 HLA-typed donors. The T cell repertoires of some 700 subjects were profiled by immunosequencing and related to cytomegalovirus serostatus. A handful of DR-DQ haplotypes were treated as single units for association and clustering because of strong linkage in the cohort. HLA typing covered class I and class II loci at four-digit resolution. The number of typed donors differed by locus: roughly 620-630 for A, B, C, DRB1 and DQB1; some 540 for DQA1; 606 for DPA1; and roughly 490 for DPB1. A later analysis re-examined previously published TCR beta repertoires from more than 650 donors and added high-resolution HLA genotyping to investigate patterns of TCR occurrence. Besides the first cohort of roughly 700 subjects, a separate validation cohort made up of 120 different subjects was used. The study aimed to test whether signatures of past pathogen exposure could be identified by cataloging public T cell receptors. Donor age, sex, ethnicity and CMV serostatus were compiled together with the repertoire data. Among the approximately 420 genotyped donors, approximately 81% belonged to the genetic ancestry cluster associated with self-reported Caucasian donors. Every discovery cohort repertoire had been produced on one sequencing platform. An earlier analysis of around 580 of the donors used high-throughput TCR beta sequencing to judge whether each TCR beta V gene segment behaved as functional or pseudogenic. The study combined high-throughput TCR immunosequencing, statistical association of individual TCRs with disease status, and machine learning to predict cytomegalovirus infection status. On average, approximately 250,000 unique TCR beta nucleotide sequences were sequenced per donor among roughly 430 genotyped donors of the cohort, with roughly 18% of those sequences being non-productive. Rather than using new phenotypic data, the later analysis identified candidate immune exposures from TCR beta sequences and from how often those sequences occurred across donors. What the authors observed across the whole study: In a later genetic analysis, a missense DCLRE1C variant was associated with V-gene and J-gene trimming of TCR beta chains, and the association was replicated in an independent cohort. The sequencing pipeline was judged likely to have produced a cluster of highly shared sequence variants as a technical artifact. In a later analysis, TCR association rates were found to vary across HLA loci, with the most associated TCRs seen for DRB1 alleles and the fewest for HLA-C alleles. A few of the identified cytomegalovirus-associated TCR beta chains were confirmed in vitro to be specific for cytomegalovirus antigens. When HLA alleles, especially DR and DQ, strongly co-occurred, attributing TCR associations to individual alleles was difficult. A later analysis found that most CMV-associated TCR beta chains appeared HLA-restricted, with HLA associations seemingly driven largely by CMV exposure. Across donors, most TCR sequences were observed very rarely, whereas some public TCRs were present in many individuals. In a later genetic analysis, fewer N-insertions in productive TCRs were reported among donors in an Asian-associated ancestry cluster than the 666-donor mean. The classifier was reported to diagnose cytomegalovirus status with high specificity and sensitivity in both the original cohort and the validation cohort. In a later analysis, HLA-associated TCR beta chains were found to be more clonally expanded and to have lower generation probabilities than equally common non-associated chains. A further reported finding was that TCR beta sequences accurately predicted the HLA-A and HLA-B alleles for most subjects in the first cohort. The presence/absence analyses assumed that sequencing depth was roughly uniform across donors, and that assumption may not be true. The authors suggested that the approach could potentially be generalized to other disease states and immunological phenotypes. The 87-base-pair reads could not distinguish some IMGT-functional V segments, including TRBV6-2 and TRBV6-3, so those segments were excluded. A later analysis associated about 17,000 TCR beta sequences with specific HLA alleles at a false discovery rate of 0.05. The cohort was sequenced for TCR beta chains only, and without alpha or paired-chain data the features that could be detected were limited. Because counts were too low, roughly 17 rarely observed V segments, including chromosome 9 orphons, were left out of the earlier analysis of about 620 of the donors. A total of fewer than 200 TCR beta chains were listed by the study as associated with cytomegalovirus. Several of the top co-occurrence clusters appeared to be linked to parvovirus B19, influenza, CMV and Epstein-Barr virus, according to a later analysis. Broadly in line with IMGT annotations, most TCR beta V segments showed up in productive rearrangements about 87% or about 30% of the time in an earlier analysis of approximately 640 of the donors. Correlated functional status among segregating V segments might reflect linkage disequilibrium, but an unknown experimental factor could not be ruled out. Because HLA typing was missing for some donors at each locus, association tests included only the typed subset. CMV serostatus was the only immune exposure information available for the cohort.

The CDR3, cysteine through phenylalanine, is 12 amino acids long. CDR3 DNA is the only sequence kept; it has 36 bases, read in frame from the first base. CDR1 SEHNR and CDR2 FQNEAQ are derived from the germline V gene (reference sequence). Clipping removes 0 bases from V and 11 bases from J, with 2 as the unmatched junction base count. The cohort consisted of approximately 670 healthy bone marrow donors. All cohort members were sampled while nominally healthy, although unrecorded immune exposures were likely present. The donor tested CMV seropositive, placing the donor among the 289 seropositive members of the cohort. A peripheral blood sample was collected from each donor, and TCR beta sequencing was performed on peripheral blood mononuclear cells. The Qiagen DNeasy Blood Extraction Kit was used to extract genomic DNA from the blood cell samples.

The origin of this receptor is a woman aged 40-49 years in good health and CMV-seropositive. Sequencing was done on a sample of PBMCs. The chain was built from TRBV7-9 and TRBJ2-3; 7 central nucleotides agree with TRBD2. CDR3 region: CASSLAGGKQYF. The bases read TGTGCCAGCAGCTTAGCGGGAGGGAAGCAGTATTTT. This CDR3, with the reference TRBV7-9 and TRBJ2-3 proteins standing in past its ends, gives the full variable domain DTGVSQNPRHKITKRGQNVTFRCDPISEHNRLYWYRQTLGQGPEFLTYFQNEAQLEKSRLLSDRFSAERPKGSFSTLEIQRTEQGDSAMYLCASSLAGGKQYFGPGTRLTVL.